This TCR beta chain originates from a study of cytomegalovirus exposure and HLA in healthy donors. Trimming took 4 bases from V and 6 from J; bases not matched to a gene: 5. Germline-derived CDR1 and CDR2 are SGHRS and YFSETQ. There are 14 residues in the CDR3. This table comes from immunoSEQ multiplex PCR, and its TCRdb copy is limited to in-frame clones, with some not included. The table has around 240,000 clones, 85% to 90% seen once. Study conclusions and caveats: The study put some 160 TCR beta chains on its list as cytomegalovirus-associated. Per published reports, the classifier diagnosed cytomegalovirus status with high specificity and sensitivity. As confirmed in vitro, three CMV-associated chains were specific for CMV antigens.

As regards this clone: Its matching antigen is unknown.

The clonotype originates from a woman aged 18-35 years in good health and CMV-seronegative. The sequencing sample was made of PBMCs. V usage is TRBV5-1 and J usage is TRBJ1-2, with 11 bases fitting TRBD1. The CDR3, as DNA: TGCGCCAGCAGCCACGGGACAGGGGGTGATGGCTACACCTTC. It yields the protein CASSHGTGGDGYTF.